The 15 T cell receptor beta chains in this list originate from one sample, sequenced in a study of T cell repertoires in cytomegalovirus infection. TCRdb reprocessed the reads via MiXCR and lists one record per CDR3 protein. Here the sample spans around 94,000 distinct CDR3 sequences, 16% being singletons. The specimen was PBMCs. The receptors shown here come from a human donor in good health (CMV status not recorded). Some clones in this sample may be carry-over from other donors' samples.

The J gene is TRBJ1-2, the V gene TRBV6-8; D is possibly TRBD1 (5 bases). Germline V gene lookup returns CDR1 MNHGY and CDR2 SAAAGT. The CDR3 loop spans 16 amino acids. V was shortened by 5 bases and J by 5 bases, with 21 bases between the two germline ends. The DNA of the CDR3 is TGTGCCAGCAGTGACCGGACATCGCTCATTGGGTATGGCTACACCTTC. This codes for CASSDRTSLIGYGYTF.

The table lists this clonotype with a few counts. The limits of the CDR3 on the DNA are not certain, so only TCRdb's listed CDR3 is given. The V gene is TRBV7-5, the J gene TRBJ2-5; the DNA was not compared with TRBD1, the D call given in the table. TRBV7-5 is classified as a pseudogene. The CDR3 spans 18 amino acids, including both terminal residues. The CDR3 is CISVPDAPPRAPKETQYF.

As regards this clonotype: A clone one base away is much larger, so this may be a read error. The rearrangement links TRBV7-9 to TRBJ2-1; 7 nucleotides match TRBD1. The germline CDR1 and CDR2 sequences are SEHNR and FQNEAQ (reference sequence). The CDR3 spans 17 residues. CDR3 in amino acids: CASSPLYPGQSHNVQFF. In DNA form, the CDR3 reads TGTGCCAGCAGCCCGCTATACCCGGGACAGTCACACAATGTGCAGTTCTTC.

This clonotype was recorded many times. The CDR3 loop reads CASRPTGKHTQYF. The DNA of the CDR3 is TGTGCCAGCAGACCGACAGGGAAGCATACCCAGTACTTC. The chain links TRBV7-2 to TRBJ2-5, with 7 bases matching TRBD1. J was trimmed by 8 bases and V by 6 bases; bases with no gene match: 9. CDR3 length equals 13 residues. The germline gives CDR1 SGHTA, CDR2 FQGNSA.

This clonotype was recorded a few times. The chain carries TRBV19 and TRBJ1-5, with D unclear. Germline loops: CDR1 LNHDA, CDR2 SQIVND (reference sequence). V lost 7 bases and J 4 bases, leaving 14 bases between the germline ends. The length of the CDR3 is 14 residues. The CDR3 loop reads CASTPSLGNQPQHF. CDR3 nucleotide sequence: TGTGCCAGTACCCCGAGCCTTGGGAATCAGCCCCAGCATTTT.

The V call is TRBV7-3, the J call TRBJ1-2, with D unresolved. The V gene lost 5 bases and the J gene lost 4 bases, with 11 bases spanning the gap. This CDR3 is built from 13 residues. CDR1 SGHTA and CDR2 FQGTGA come from the germline V gene. DNA for the CDR3: TGTGCCAGCAGCGCAGACCCGGGCTATGGCTACACCTTC. Its protein product is CASSADPGYGYTF.

This clonotype was counted ten times or more. The genes are TRBV5-6 and TRBJ2-2; D gene uncertain. This CDR3 has 13 amino acids. Germline assignment: CDR1 SGHDT and CDR2 YYEEEE. Trimming left V 1 base short and J 4 bases short, with 5 bases between. Written as DNA, the CDR3 is TGTGCCAGCAGCTTGAAGGGCACCGGGGAGCTGTTTTTT. It encodes CASSLKGTGELFF. The full variable domain, in which reference TRBV5-6 and TRBJ2-2 provide the parts outside the CDR3, is DAGVTQSPTHLIKTRGQQVTLRCSPKSGHDTVSWYQQALGQGPQFIFQYYEEEERQRGNFPDRFSGHQFPNYSSELNVNALLLGDSALYLCASSLKGTGELFFGEGSRLTVL.

The chain uses TRBV29-1 and TRBJ1-2; weak D call: TRBD1 (6 bases). V lost 4 bases, J lost 8 bases, and 11 bases lay in between. The CDR3 covers 11 residues. The germline gives CDR1 SQVTM, CDR2 ANQGSEA. Written as DNA, the CDR3 is TGCAGCGTTGGGGGGCAAGAGGGCTACACCTTC. This translates into CSVGGQEGYTF.

In this sample, this clonotype turned up a few times. V and J are TRBV20-1 and TRBJ2-7; D ambiguous. Trimming removed 8 bases from V and 2 bases from J, with 19 bases in between. This CDR3 spans 14 amino acids. The germline CDR1 and CDR2 sequences are DFQATT and SNEGSKA (reference sequence). The CDR3 DNA reads TGCAGTTCGGATTCCCCTGCAGGAACCTACGAGCAGTACTTC. Protein sequence: CSSDSPAGTYEQYF.

The chain employs TRBV7-2 and TRBJ2-7; no reliable D call. Deletions cut 6 bases from V and 4 bases from J, with 10 bases between. This CDR3 has 12 amino acids. Germline values: CDR1 SGHTA, CDR2 FQGNSA. The CDR3 sequence is CASSSGEYEQYF. In DNA form, the CDR3 reads TGTGCCAGCAGTTCCGGAGAGTACGAGCAGTACTTC.

This clonotype was seen many times. The chain links TRBV7-9 to TRBJ2-1, with TRBD2 identical over 9 bases. With 6 bases clipped from V and 3 bases from J, the junction kept 6 bases outside the gene matches. The CDR3 is made up of 15 amino acids. Germline V gene data show CDR1 as SEHNR and CDR2 as FQNEAQ (reference sequence). As DNA, the CDR3 is TGTGCCAGCAGGTTCAGCGGGGGGATCTACAATGAGCAGTTCTTC. This sequence encodes CASRFSGGIYNEQFF.

Many counts were recorded for this clonotype. The V call is TRBV7-2, the J call TRBJ1-2; D might be TRBD1 (6 bases). The V gene's germline CDR1 is SGHTA and CDR2 FQGNSA. This CDR3 has 15 amino acids. With 1 base removed from V and 4 bases from J, the gap between germline ends came to 13 bases. The CDR3 DNA sequence: TGTGCCAGCAGCTTAGTTGGAGGGGGAGGCTATGGCTACACCTTC. It encodes CASSLVGGGGYGYTF.

This rearrangement joins TRBV19 to TRBJ1-1; maybe TRBD1 (5 bases). V was trimmed by 3 bases and J by 3 bases, leaving 17 bases between them. Germline lookup yields CDR1 LNHDA and CDR2 SQIVND (reference sequence). CDR3 length: 16 residues. CDR3 region: CASSIGSGRADTEAFF. As DNA, the CDR3 is TGTGCCAGTAGTATTGGTTCGGGCAGGGCTGACACTGAAGCTTTCTTT.

The chain combines TRBV5-6 with TRBJ1-1, with D maybe TRBD1 (5 bases). The germline gives CDR1 SGHDT, CDR2 YYEEEE. V was shortened by 1 base and J by 6 bases, with 13 bases between the two germline ends. The CDR3 length is 14 residues. The CDR3: CASSLTGWGAEAFF. CDR3 nucleotide sequence: TGTGCCAGCAGCTTGACCGGATGGGGGGCTGAAGCTTTCTTT.

This clonotype appeared many times. The V call is TRBV7-2, the J call TRBJ1-1; possible D gene TRBD1, 6 bases. Per the germline V gene, CDR1 is SGHTA and CDR2 is FQGNSA. The V and J ends lost 2 bases and 4 bases respectively, with 8 bases between them. The CDR3 contains 13 residues. CDR3 in amino acids: CASSLFRGTEAFF. The CDR3 bases are TGTGCCAGCAGCTTATTCAGGGGCACTGAAGCTTTCTTT.